The 28 T cell receptor beta chains listed next were all sequenced from one sample in a study of shared clonotypes between healthy human individuals. Profiling relied on immunoSEQ multiplex PCR, and the TCRdb table lists in-frame clones only, not all of them. The data show millions of clones, around 90% seen once. Sequenced: naive CD4+ T cells sorted from blood. Subset given: CD45RA+ positively selected. All receptors derive from a man in his late teens or twenties in good health.

CDR3 in amino acids: CASSLGDRDPGELFF. The CDR3 DNA is TGTGCCAGCAGCTTAGGGGACAGGGATCCCGGGGAGCTGTTTTTT. The genes are TRBV7-9 and TRBJ2-2; TRBD1 matches 9 bases. Germline V gene lookup returns CDR1 SEHNR and CDR2 FQNEAQ (reference sequence). There are 15 residues in the CDR3. The V gene end was trimmed by 1 base and the J gene end by 6 bases; junction bases not matched to a gene: 3.

Comment on this clone: The identical CDR3 is also encoded by other nucleotide sequences in the sample. The rearrangement uses TRBV5-4 and TRBJ1-4; D not resolved. Germline V lookup: CDR1 SGHNT, CDR2 YYREEE (reference sequence). V lost 4 bases and J lost 4, with 8 bases in between. The CDR3 is made up of 13 amino acids. CDR3 coding DNA: TGTGCCAGCAGCAGGACGGTTAATGAAAAACTGTTTTTT. Amino acids: CASSRTVNEKLFF.

V and J are TRBV6-1 and TRBJ1-5; a possible D gene is TRBD1 (6 bases). Between the trimmed V and J ends, which lost 2 bases and 5 bases, there was a span of 13 bases. This CDR3 contains 15 residues. Per the germline V gene, CDR1 is MNHNS and CDR2 is SASEGT. For the CDR3, the DNA is TGTGCCAGCAGTGAATCAACAGGGTGGTATCAGCCCCAGCATTTT. This encodes CASSESTGWYQPQHF.

The rearrangement uses TRBV28 and TRBJ2-1; D call uncertain. The CDR3 is made up of 15 amino acids. Germline values: CDR1 MDHEN, CDR2 SYDVKM. The ends were cut back, 6 bases at V and 5 bases at J, with 17 bases in the middle. This CDR3 is CASSRHFVGHNEQFF. The CDR3, as DNA: TGTGCCAGCAGCCGTCATTTCGTCGGCCACAATGAGCAGTTCTTC.

A word on this clone: Other DNA sequences in this specimen translate into the identical CDR3. The chain joins TRBV5-1 to TRBJ1-1; D call uncertain. This CDR3 is built from 14 residues. The V gene's germline CDR1 is SGHRS and CDR2 YFSETQ. The germline V and J ends were trimmed by 0 bases and 5 bases, with 11 bases remaining between them. The CDR3: CASSLVAGGTEAFF. The CDR3 DNA is TGCGCCAGCAGCTTGGTGGCAGGAGGGACTGAAGCTTTCTTT.

The chain couples TRBV5-1 to TRBJ1-1; D call uncertain. The V end was cut by 0 bases, the J end by 6 bases, with 12 bases between. The CDR3 totals 14 residues. Germline values: CDR1 SGHRS, CDR2 YFSETQ. The CDR3 loop reads CASSLEYLAAEAFF. CDR3 DNA sequence: TGCGCCAGCAGCTTGGAGTATCTGGCAGCTGAAGCTTTCTTT.

The gene calls are TRBV4-3 and TRBJ2-3; 10 nucleotides align to TRBD2. J gave up 0 bases and V 0 bases, and 9 bases lay outside the gene matches. The germline V gene has CDR1 LGHNA and CDR2 YSLEER. This CDR3 region has 19 residues. CDR3 sequence (DNA): TGCGCCAGCAGCCAAGATCGGCTAGCGGGAGCTACTAGCACAGATACGCAGTATTTT. Its translation is CASSQDRLAGATSTDTQYF.

The chain has TRBV5-8 and TRBJ2-5, with 8 bases lining up with TRBD1. The germline V gene encodes CDR1 SGHTS and CDR2 YDEGEE. The junction had 18 bases not matched to a gene; V was cut back by 6 bases and J by 5 bases. CDR3 length: 17 amino acids. CDR3 DNA: TGTGCCAGCATCCGAGGCAGCAGGGGGCCGCTTGGGGAGACCCAGTACTTC. Its protein is CASIRGSRGPLGETQYF.

The rearrangement uses TRBV19 and TRBJ2-1; D remains unclear. V was trimmed by 11 bases and J by 0 bases, leaving 17 bases between them. CDR1 LNHDA and CDR2 SQIVND come from the germline V gene (reference sequence). This CDR3 contains 15 residues. CDR3 residues: CAVGQGSFSYNEQFF. CDR3 coding DNA: TGTGCCGTGGGTCAAGGCTCGTTCTCCTACAATGAGCAGTTCTTC.

This chain connects TRBV7-3 to TRBJ1-6; D call uncertain. The CDR3 contains 13 residues. Trimming cost V 4 bases and J 7 bases, with 8 bases left between them. The germline V gene encodes CDR1 SGHTA and CDR2 FQGTGA. The CDR3 here is CASSSVPNSPLHF. CDR3 sequence (DNA): TGTGCCAGCAGCTCGGTACCCAATTCACCCCTCCACTTT.

The chain carries TRBV6-1 and TRBJ2-3; 13 bases align to TRBD2. The CDR3 is 16 residues long. J was trimmed by 6 bases and V by 2 bases; bases with no gene match: 5. CDR1 and CDR2 (germline): MNHNS, SASEGT. The CDR3 DNA is TGTGCCAGCAGTGAACCACTAGCGGGGGGGAGGGATACGCAGTATTTT. Protein sequence: CASSEPLAGGRDTQYF.

The V and J genes are TRBV10-3 and TRBJ2-1; 11 bases fit TRBD2. V lost 6 bases and J lost 2; bases outside the gene matches: 3. This CDR3 has 15 amino acids. CDR1 is ENHRY, CDR2 SYGVKD, per germline. CDR3 in amino acids: CAIRTSGSTYNEQFF. Written as DNA, the CDR3 is TGTGCCATCAGAACTAGCGGGAGTACCTACAATGAGCAGTTCTTC.

The genes are TRBV18 and TRBJ2-3, with 9 nucleotides matching TRBD1. The J segment lost 5 bases and the V segment lost 0 bases, leaving 3 bases of the junction unmatched. The V gene's germline CDR1 is KGHSH and CDR2 LQKENI. The CDR3 is made up of 15 amino acids. CDR3 nucleotide sequence: TGTGCCAGCTCACCACCGGGACAGGGAGGAGATACGCAGTATTTT. It yields the protein CASSPPGQGGDTQYF.

This chain links TRBV6-6 with TRBJ2-7, with no clear D. The CDR3 sequence is 11 residues long. V lost 10 bases to trimming and J lost 3 bases, with 10 bases between them. Germline V gene data show CDR1 as MNHNY and CDR2 as SVGAGI (reference sequence). The DNA of the CDR3 is TGTGCCATATCTTCTGGCTACGAGCAGTACTTC. It translates to CAISSGYEQYF.

Worth noting for this clone: Other DNA sequences in the sample encode the same CDR3. V gene TRBV10-3 combines with J gene TRBJ1-1; no clear D gene. In germline, CDR1 is ENHRY, CDR2 SYGVKD. Trimming took off 2 bases at V and 6 bases at J, with 4 bases between the two ends. The length of the CDR3 is 11 residues. CDR3 residues: CAISEGSEAFF. DNA of the CDR3: TGTGCCATCAGTGAGGGATCTGAAGCTTTCTTT.

The chain recombines TRBV30 with TRBJ2-7, with 14 bases lining up with TRBD2. Germline CDR1 and CDR2: GTSNPN and SVGIG (reference sequence). The CDR3 loop spans 15 amino acids. J gave up 6 bases and V 2 bases, and 6 bases lay outside the gene matches. The chain's CDR3 is CAWSQGLAGALEQYF. Here the CDR3 DNA reads TGTGCCTGGAGTCAGGGACTAGCGGGAGCGCTCGAGCAGTACTTC.

The chain has TRBV5-4 and TRBJ1-1; TRBD1 matches 10 bases. The V gene's germline CDR1 is SGHNT and CDR2 YYREEE (reference sequence). This CDR3 region has 16 residues. J was trimmed by 4 bases and V by 0 bases; bases with no gene match: 6. CDR3: CASSLVGQGLGTEAFF. CDR3 nucleotide sequence: TGTGCCAGCAGCTTGGTGGGACAGGGGTTGGGCACTGAAGCTTTCTTT.

Turning to this clone: The same CDR3 also results from other DNA sequences found in this sample. The chain couples TRBV28 to TRBJ2-7, with D perhaps given as TRBD1 or TRBD2 (5 bases each). CDR1 is MDHEN, CDR2 SYDVKM, per germline. V dropped 8 bases and J dropped 1 base, with 6 bases sitting between them. The CDR3 totals 11 residues. CDR3 in DNA: TGTGCCAGCGGGGGTTCCTACGAGCAGTACTTC. Encoded protein: CASGGSYEQYF. Filled out from reference TRBV28 and TRBJ2-7, the complete variable domain reads DVKVTQSSRYLVKRTGEKVFLECVQDMDHENMFWYRQDPGLGLRLIYFSYDVKMKEKGDIPEGYSVSREKKERFSLILESASTNQTSMYLCASGGSYEQYFGPGTRLTVT.

The CDR3 DNA follows: TGTGCCAGCAGCTTTACAGGGGTTTCCGGCTATGGCTACACCTTC. As protein: CASSFTGVSGYGYTF. The gene calls are TRBV7-9 and TRBJ1-2, with 7 bases that match TRBD1. This CDR3 spans 15 amino acids. Losses at the gene ends were 3 bases for V and 4 bases for J; bases not matched to a gene: 8. The V gene's germline CDR1 is SEHNR and CDR2 FQNEAQ (reference sequence). Variable domain in full (rest from reference TRBV7-9 and TRBJ1-2): DTGVSQNPRHKITKRGQNVTFRCDPISEHNRLYWYRQTLGQGPEFLTYFQNEAQLEKSRLLSDRFSAERPKGSFSTLEIQRTEQGDSAMYLCASSFTGVSGYGYTFGSGTRLTVV.

The J gene is TRBJ2-5, the V gene TRBV5-1; 9 nucleotides agree with TRBD1. The CDR3 extends over 16 amino acids. Per the germline V gene, CDR1 is SGHRS and CDR2 is YFSETQ. The V gene end was trimmed by 4 bases and the J gene end by 1 base; junction bases not matched to a gene: 8. DNA for the CDR3: TGCGCCAGCAGCGAAACCGGGACAGGGTTCCAAGAGACCCAGTACTTC. It is translated as CASSETGTGFQETQYF.

V is TRBV11-3 and J is TRBJ2-2; 9 positions agree with TRBD2. The CDR3 sequence is 17 residues long. Germline lookup yields CDR1 SGHNT and CDR2 YENEEA. After removal of 1 base from V and 3 bases from J, the junction contained 6 bases not matched to a gene. The CDR3 DNA reads as TGTGCCAGCAGCTTAGCGAGACTAGCGGACGACACCGGGGAGCTGTTTTTT. Its protein is CASSLARLADDTGELFF.

The V call is TRBV19, the J call TRBJ1-5; 8 bases map to TRBD1. Germline CDR1 is LNHDA and CDR2 is SQIVND (reference sequence). V lost 5 bases, J lost 5 bases, and 8 bases stayed unmatched. This CDR3 has 15 residues. The CDR3 DNA follows: TGTGCCAGTAGTTCTCTCAGGGGGCGAGATCAGCCCCAGCATTTT. This gives the protein CASSSLRGRDQPQHF.

The chain uses TRBV5-6 and TRBJ2-2; TRBD1 or TRBD2 may be the D gene (5 bases each). The V end was cut by 0 bases, the J end by 0 bases, with 9 bases between. The V gene's germline CDR1 is SGHDT and CDR2 YYEEEE. The CDR3 runs 16 residues. The CDR3 loop is CASSLGGTANTGELFF. The DNA for the CDR3 is TGTGCCAGCAGCTTGGGGGGGACGGCGAACACCGGGGAGCTGTTTTTT.

The chain carries TRBV5-1 and TRBJ2-5, with 7 bases identical to TRBD1. The CDR3 has 14 residues. Germline CDR1 reads SGHRS; CDR2 reads YFSETQ. The V segment lost 4 bases and the J segment 3 bases; nucleotides outside the gene matches: 6. This CDR3 reads CASSPRDREETQYF. The CDR3 nucleotides read TGCGCCAGCAGCCCCCGGGACAGAGAAGAGACCCAGTACTTC.

The chain joins TRBV5-6 to TRBJ2-2, with 14 bases that match TRBD2. The ends lost 4 bases at V and 4 bases at J; junction bases unmatched: 12. CDR1 is SGHDT and CDR2 is YYEEEE in the germline V gene. This CDR3 is built from 19 residues. The DNA of the CDR3 is TGTGCCAGCAGCGGAAGAACCGGGACTAGCGGGAGAATCACCGGGGAGCTGTTTTTT. Amino acids: CASSGRTGTSGRITGELFF. The full variable domain, rest sourced from reference TRBV5-6 and TRBJ2-2, is DAGVTQSPTHLIKTRGQQVTLRCSPKSGHDTVSWYQQALGQGPQFIFQYYEEEERQRGNFPDRFSGHQFPNYSSELNVNALLLGDSALYLCASSGRTGTSGRITGELFFGEGSRLTVL.

The V and J genes are TRBV6-5 and TRBJ1-2, with D unresolved. V lost 1 base, J lost 3 bases, and 6 bases lay in between. The CDR3 loop spans 13 amino acids. Germline V lookup: CDR1 MNHEY, CDR2 SVGAGI. CDR3 bases: TGTGCCAGCAGTTACTTGGCAGACTATGGCTACACCTTC. It codes for CASSYLADYGYTF.

The chain has TRBV5-8 and TRBJ1-4; no clear D gene. The V and J ends lost 0 bases and 6 bases respectively, with 9 bases between them. The CDR3 spans 14 residues. Per germline, CDR1 SGHTS and CDR2 YDEGEE. This CDR3 is CASSLGPPDEKLFF. CDR3 sequence (DNA): TGTGCCAGCAGCTTGGGGCCCCCCGATGAAAAACTGTTTTTT.

Concerning this clone itself: Other DNA sequences in this specimen translate into the identical CDR3. This chain joins TRBV10-3 and TRBJ2-7; TRBD2 is a possible D gene (5 bases). Per the germline V gene, CDR1 is ENHRY and CDR2 is SYGVKD. Trimming removed 0 bases from V and 2 bases from J, with 8 bases in between. This CDR3 contains 14 residues. This CDR3 is CAISESGETYEQYF. The CDR3 bases are TGTGCCATCAGTGAGTCCGGGGAAACCTACGAGCAGTACTTC.